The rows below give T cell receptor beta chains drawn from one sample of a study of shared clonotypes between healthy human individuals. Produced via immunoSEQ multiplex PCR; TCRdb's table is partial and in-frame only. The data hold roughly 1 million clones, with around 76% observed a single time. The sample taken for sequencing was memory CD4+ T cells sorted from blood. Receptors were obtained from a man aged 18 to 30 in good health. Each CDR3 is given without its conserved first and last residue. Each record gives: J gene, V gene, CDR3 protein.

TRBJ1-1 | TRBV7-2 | ASSRQGGPNTEAF
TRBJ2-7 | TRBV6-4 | ASSGPGQGEIAGLYEQY
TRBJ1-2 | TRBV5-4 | ASSLGARDGYT
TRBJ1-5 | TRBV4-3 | ASSQDNSNQPQH
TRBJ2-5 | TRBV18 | ASSPPTAQETQY
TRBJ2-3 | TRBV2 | ASNIPGGVTDTQY
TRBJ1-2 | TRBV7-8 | ASSPRQPGGYGYT
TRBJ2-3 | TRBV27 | ASSFLVATSTDTQY
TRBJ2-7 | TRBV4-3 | ASSIQGGSYEQY
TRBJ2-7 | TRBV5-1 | ASSKNLNSYEQY
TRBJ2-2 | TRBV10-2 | ASSSAGVDGELF
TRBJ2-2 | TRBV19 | ASSFSGVGELF
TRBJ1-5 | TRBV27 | ASTTENQPQH
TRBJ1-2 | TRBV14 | ASSQARQGANYGYT
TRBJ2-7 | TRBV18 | ASSADRGREQY
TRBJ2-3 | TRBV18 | ASSPPVGGGPSTDTQY
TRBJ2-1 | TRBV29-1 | SVSKYYNEQF
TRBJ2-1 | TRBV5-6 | ASSFRGQSYNEQF